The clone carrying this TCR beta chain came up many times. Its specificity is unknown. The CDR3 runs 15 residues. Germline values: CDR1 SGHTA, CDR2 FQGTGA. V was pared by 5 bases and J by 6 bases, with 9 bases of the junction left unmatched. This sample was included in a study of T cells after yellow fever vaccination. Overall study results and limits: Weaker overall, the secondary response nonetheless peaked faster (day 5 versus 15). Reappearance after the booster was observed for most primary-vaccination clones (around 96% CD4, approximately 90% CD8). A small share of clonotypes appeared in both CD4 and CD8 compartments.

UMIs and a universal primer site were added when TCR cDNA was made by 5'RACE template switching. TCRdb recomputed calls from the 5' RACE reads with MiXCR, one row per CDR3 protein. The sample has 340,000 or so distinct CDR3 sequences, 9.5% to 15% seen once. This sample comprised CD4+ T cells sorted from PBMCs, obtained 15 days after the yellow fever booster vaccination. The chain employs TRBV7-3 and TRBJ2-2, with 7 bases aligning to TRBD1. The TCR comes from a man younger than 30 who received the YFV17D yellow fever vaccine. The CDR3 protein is CASSLLGRGSGELFF. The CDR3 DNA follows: TGTGCCAGCAGCCTTCTGGGCAGGGGGTCCGGGGAGCTGTTTTTT.